This T cell receptor (beta chain) was sequenced during a study of blood T cell repertoires in COVID-19. About the study: COVID-19 samples collected from the United States, Italy and Spain covered acute and convalescent phases. Nucleic acid was either cDNA or gDNA, and it came from T cells, B-cell-depleted T cells, or PBMCs.

The authors' processing: Amplification from reference gene primers served as the basis for estimated nucleated cell counts. Produced via immunoSEQ multiplex PCR; TCRdb's table is partial and in-frame only. V, J and clone size are taken as reported in that table, and D and trimming were inferred from the DNA itself. Seen here are roughly 240,000 clones, roughly four fifths observed once, and the top ten hold about 4.8%. Trimming removed 5 bases from V and 9 bases from J, with 16 bases in between. Germline values: CDR1 SEHNR, CDR2 FQNEAQ (reference sequence). This CDR3 has 13 amino acids. The TCR comes from a woman in her sixties or seventies with acute or convalescent COVID-19. The chain combines TRBV7-9 with TRBJ1-1; TRBD1 might be the D (6 bases). The sample taken for sequencing was peripheral blood. CDR3 region: CASSPGLGAQAFF. DNA of the CDR3: TGTGCCAGCAGCCCAGGGTTGGGGGCCCAAGCTTTCTTT.